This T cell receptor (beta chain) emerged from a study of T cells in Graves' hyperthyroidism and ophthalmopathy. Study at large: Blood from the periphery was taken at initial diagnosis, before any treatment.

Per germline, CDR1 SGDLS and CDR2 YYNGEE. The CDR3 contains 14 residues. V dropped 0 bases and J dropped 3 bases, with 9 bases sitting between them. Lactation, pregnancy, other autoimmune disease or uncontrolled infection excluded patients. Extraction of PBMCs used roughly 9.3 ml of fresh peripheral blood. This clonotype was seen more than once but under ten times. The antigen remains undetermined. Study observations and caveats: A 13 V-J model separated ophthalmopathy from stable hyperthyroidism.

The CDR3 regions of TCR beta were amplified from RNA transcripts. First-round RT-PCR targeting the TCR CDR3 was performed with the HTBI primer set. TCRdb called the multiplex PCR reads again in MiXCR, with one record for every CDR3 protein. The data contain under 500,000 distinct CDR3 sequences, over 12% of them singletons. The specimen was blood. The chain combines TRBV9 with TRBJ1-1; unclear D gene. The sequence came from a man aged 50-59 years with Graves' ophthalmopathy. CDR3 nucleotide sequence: TGTGCCAGCAGCGTAGAGGTTTTCGACACTGAAGCTTTCTTT. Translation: CASSVEVFDTEAFF.